The rows below give T cell receptor beta chains drawn from one sample of a study of blood T cell repertoires in COVID-19. Assay: immunoSEQ multiplex PCR; the TCRdb copy retains only in-frame clones and omits some. The data hold approximately 150,000 clones, with 75% to 85% observed a single time. The sample comprised peripheral blood. Every receptor here comes from a woman in her forties or fifties with acute or convalescent COVID-19. Both conserved end residues are part of each CDR3. D genes are given only for firm matches. Some rows have no size entry. The others give once, few or many, or a class for an expanded clone.

j_call | v_call | d_call | clone_size | cdr3_nt | cdr3_aa
TRBJ2-7 | TRBV30 | NA | NA | TGTGCCTGGAGTGGGCGGGGGCGGTACGAGCAGTACTTC | CAWSGRGRYEQYF
TRBJ2-7 | TRBV10-3 | NA | once | TGTGCCATCAGTCCTGTCGGGGGATCCGAGCAGTACTTC | CAISPVGGSEQYF
TRBJ2-7 | TRBV3-1/TRBV3-2 | NA | NA | TGTGCCAGCAGCCAAGAAGGGTTTCAGGCCGGGAATGTGGGAGAGCAGTACTTC | CASSQEGFQAGNVGEQYF
TRBJ2-3 | TRBV19 | TRBD2 | NA | TGTGCCAGTAGATTCGCGGCTAGCGGATTCACAGATACGCAGTATTTT | CASRFAASGFTDTQYF
TRBJ2-7 | TRBV19 | TRBD1 | NA | TGTGCCAGTAGTATGGGGCCAGGGGGCTACTACGAGCAGTACTTC | CASSMGPGGYYEQYF
TRBJ2-7 | TRBV18 | TRBD1 | NA | TGTGCCAGCTCACCACCGGACAGGGGGCGATACGAGCAGTACTTC | CASSPPDRGRYEQYF
TRBJ1-6 | TRBV28 | NA | NA | TGTGCCAGCAGTTTAAGGGGGGGCTTTTCACCCCTCCACTTT | CASSLRGGFSPLHF
TRBJ1-5 | TRBV20-1 | NA | NA | TGCAGTGCTAGTATGGGCTATAGCAATCAGCCCCAGCATTTT | CSASMGYSNQPQHF
TRBJ2-5 | TRBV27 | NA | NA | TGTGCCAGCAGTTTCGGGTCAGGGCTGGAGACCCAGTACTTC | CASSFGSGLETQYF
TRBJ2-5 | TRBV5-6 | TRBD1 | NA | TGTGCCAGCAGCTCGCGGACAGGGGGAGAGACCCAGTACTTC | CASSSRTGGETQYF
TRBJ1-5 | TRBV5-6 | NA | NA | TGTGCCAGCAGCTTGAACAGGGACAATCAGCCCCAGCATTTT | CASSLNRDNQPQHF
TRBJ2-5 | TRBV2 | TRBD2 | NA | TGTGCCAGCAAGGGACTAGCGGGGGCTGAGACCCAGTACTTC | CASKGLAGAETQYF
TRBJ1-1 | TRBV12-3/TRBV12-4 | TRBD1 | NA | TGTGCCAGCAGCATTCCGGGACAGGGTGAAGCTTTCTTT | CASSIPGQGEAFF
TRBJ2-1 | TRBV9 | NA | NA | TGTGCCAGCAGCGTAGACCAGTACAATGAGCAGTTCTTC | CASSVDQYNEQFF
TRBJ2-7 | TRBV9 | TRBD1 | NA | TGTGCCAGCAGCGTAGGGGACAGGGTCAACGAGCAGTACTTC | CASSVGDRVNEQYF
TRBJ2-1 | TRBV6-2/TRBV6-3 | TRBD2 | NA | TGTGCCAGCAGTTACCTTCCTAGCGGGGGGGAAGATGGAGAGCAGTTCTTC | CASSYLPSGGEDGEQFF
TRBJ2-5 | TRBV4-3 | TRBD1 | few | TGCGCCAGCAGCCGAGAGACAGGGGGAGAGACCCAGTACTTC | CASSRETGGETQYF
TRBJ1-5 | TRBV19 | NA | NA | TGTGCCAGTAGTATGGGGGGGATGGGTCAGCCCCAGCATTTT | CASSMGGMGQPQHF
TRBJ1-4 | TRBV28 | NA | NA | TGTGCCAGCACCTTGGGGGGTTGGGCTGAAAAACTGTTTTTT | CASTLGGWAEKLFF
TRBJ1-1 | TRBV27 | NA | few | TGTGCCAGCAGTTTATGGGCGGGGGACACTGAAGCTTTCTTT | CASSLWAGDTEAFF